The entry below gives a single T cell receptor (beta chain) sequence along with its context. These data come from a study of blood T cells in healthy people across ages. This CDR3 contains 15 residues. Germline V CDR1 and CDR2: SNHLY, FYNNEI. J was trimmed by 2 bases and V by 11 bases; bases with no gene match: 10. Sample-barcoded 5' priming and a J-beta primer mix drove a second PCR of roughly 7 to 11 cycles. Each CDR3 protein gets one entry after TCRdb re-called the 5' RACE reads with MiXCR. Altogether approximately 760,000 distinct CDR3 sequences are present, around 25% being singletons, with the ten largest covering 9% to 9.5%. These same data were also listed under a study on T cells of mothers and their children.

Sequencing was performed on blood. This TCR derives from a boy between 10 and 17 years old in good health. The chain combines TRBV2 with TRBJ2-1; 9 bases align to TRBD1. CDR3: CAGTKGQGPYNEQFF. Written as DNA, the CDR3 is TGTGCCGGGACAAAGGGACAGGGCCCCTACAATGAGCAGTTCTTC.